The 11 T cell receptor beta chains below all came from one sample that was sequenced in a study of control samples from healthy donors and cancer patients. TCRdb's table, derived via immunoSEQ multiplex PCR, lists solely in-frame clones and lacks some. This sample yields 98,000 or so clones, of which around 90% are seen a single time; approximately 15% belongs to the top ten. Sequencing was performed on blood. The receptors shown here come from a woman aged 70-85 years in good health.

The rearrangement links TRBV7-2 to TRBJ2-3, with 8 bases aligning to TRBD2. The V segment lost 4 bases and the J segment 5 bases; nucleotides outside the gene matches: 11. CDR1 and CDR2 from the germline V gene are SGHTA and FQGNSA. This CDR3 spans 16 amino acids. CDR3 amino acids: CASSSRGREGRDTQYF. CDR3 in DNA: TGTGCCAGCAGCTCACGTGGACGGGAGGGCAGAGATACGCAGTATTTT.

The chain couples TRBV29-1 to TRBJ2-7; D might be TRBD2 (5 bases). The CDR3 consists of 13 residues. CDR1 is SQVTM, CDR2 ANQGSEA, per germline. Trimming removed 7 bases at V and 2 bases at J, with 15 bases between. CDR3 coding DNA: TGCAGCGCCAGAGGGCAGGCGACCTACGAGCAGTACTTC. It codes for CSARGQATYEQYF.

The J gene is TRBJ2-2, the V gene TRBV7-9; D possibly corresponds to TRBD1 (7 bases). There are 15 residues in the CDR3. The germline gives CDR1 SEHNR, CDR2 FQNEAQ (reference sequence). Trimming stripped 3 bases from V and 4 bases from J, with 12 bases between. The CDR3 nucleotides are TGTGCCAGCAGCTTCCGACAGGGAGGCACCGGGGAGCTGTTTTTT. Translation gives CASSFRQGGTGELFF.

The rearrangement uses TRBV2 and TRBJ2-7; TRBD1 matches at 7 bases. The CDR3 is 13 amino acids. In germline, CDR1 is SNHLY, CDR2 FYNNEI. With V trimmed by 5 bases and J by 2 bases, 3 bases remained unmatched. The DNA of the CDR3 is TGTGCCAGCAGTCCACAGGGGACCTACGAGCAGTACTTC. Residues: CASSPQGTYEQYF.

CDR3 bases: TGTGCCAGCAGCCCCTTCCCCCCCTTACAGGGGGGAAATCAGCCCCAGCATTTT. It translates to CASSPFPPLQGGNQPQHF. This sequence joins TRBV7-2 and TRBJ1-5, with 8 bases matching TRBD1. This CDR3 spans 18 amino acids. The V segment lost 5 bases and the J segment 4 bases; nucleotides outside the gene matches: 16. Germline V CDR1 and CDR2: SGHTA, FQGNSA. The variable domain in full, completed from reference TRBV7-2 and TRBJ1-5, reads GAGVSQSPSNKVTEKGKDVELRCDPISGHTALYWYRQSLGQGLEFLIYFQGNSAPDKSGLPSDRFSAERTGGSVSTLTIQRTQQEDSAVYLCASSPFPPLQGGNQPQHFGDGTRLSIL.

The chain joins TRBV2 to TRBJ1-4; TRBD1 matches at 10 bases. Per germline, CDR1 SNHLY and CDR2 FYNNEI. CDR3 size: 14 residues. Trimming took 7 bases from V and 8 from J; bases not matched to a gene: 7. CDR3 nucleotides: TGTGCCAGCACCCTGGGACAGGGGACCGAAAAACTGTTTTTT. Its translation: CASTLGQGTEKLFF. The variable domain in full, completed from reference TRBV2 and TRBJ1-4, reads EPEVTQTPSHQVTQMGQEVILRCVPISNHLYFYWYRQILGQKVEFLVSFYNNEISEKSEIFDDQFSVERPDGSNFTLKIRSTKLEDSAMYFCASTLGQGTEKLFFGSGTQLSVL.

This clone turned up a few times. Different DNA sequences within this sample yield the same CDR3. The chain uses TRBV7-9 and TRBJ2-7, with D perhaps TRBD1 or TRBD2 (5 bases each). Looked up from germline, CDR1 is SEHNR and CDR2 is FQNEAQ (reference sequence). CDR3 size: 12 residues. The germline V and J ends were trimmed by 8 bases and 0 bases, with 8 bases remaining between them. CDR3 coding DNA: TGTGCCAGCGGGGACGGCTCCTACGAGCAGTACTTC. It is translated as CASGDGSYEQYF.

The rearrangement links TRBV9 to TRBJ2-3, with 7 bases lining up with TRBD2. This CDR3 has 14 residues. CDR1 and CDR2 from the germline V gene are SGDLS and YYNGEE. With 1 base clipped from V and 2 bases from J, the junction kept 1 base outside the gene matches. The CDR3 reads CASSVLAVTDTQYF. The DNA for the CDR3 is TGTGCCAGCAGCGTACTAGCGGTCACAGATACGCAGTATTTT.

The chain couples TRBV2 to TRBJ1-2; D is possibly TRBD1 (6 bases). This CDR3 has 16 amino acids. Germline lookup yields CDR1 SNHLY and CDR2 FYNNEI. The V end was cut by 1 base, the J end by 8 bases, with 20 bases between. Written as DNA, the CDR3 is TGTGCCAGCAGTGAAGGGGGGACACTTCTGATAGGGGGCTACACCTTC. It codes for CASSEGGTLLIGGYTF.

The rearrangement uses TRBV7-9 and TRBJ1-1, with D possibly TRBD1 on 6 matching bases. The germline V gene encodes CDR1 SEHNR and CDR2 FQNEAQ (reference sequence). The CDR3 contains 12 residues. Trimming left V 1 base short and J 10 bases short, with 10 bases between. CDR3 nucleotide sequence: TGTGCCAGCAGCTTAGACAGGGAGGGAGCTTTCTTT. Its protein is CASSLDREGAFF. Together with reference TRBV7-9 and TRBJ1-1, the CDR3 gives the full variable domain: DTGVSQNPRHKITKRGQNVTFRCDPISEHNRLYWYRQTLGQGPEFLTYFQNEAQLEKSRLLSDRFSAERPKGSFSTLEIQRTEQGDSAMYLCASSLDREGAFFGQGTRLTVV.

This clone appeared a single time. The V call is TRBV19, the J call TRBJ2-2, with TRBD2 matching over 11 bases. There are 18 residues in the CDR3. Germline CDR1 and CDR2: LNHDA and SQIVND (reference sequence). The J segment lost 6 bases and the V segment lost 5 bases, leaving 14 bases of the junction unmatched. DNA of the CDR3: TGTGCCAGTAGTGTCCGCTCAACTAGCGGGAGAGGGGCCGGGGAGCTGTTTTTT. It yields the protein CASSVRSTSGRGAGELFF.